The rows below give T cell receptor beta chains drawn from one sample of a study of blood T cell repertoires in COVID-19. Sequencing was performed with immunoSEQ multiplex PCR; in TCRdb, only in-frame clones are kept and a portion is missing. This table has about 320,000 clones, 85% appearing once. Sequencing was done on a sample of PBMCs or T cells enriched from blood (not recorded which). The receptors were sampled from a young woman who had been exposed to COVID-19. CDR3s include the opening cysteine and the closing phenylalanine or tryptophan. The D gene is left open where the match is weak. Not all rows give a size; the values are once, few, many and, for expanded clones, a class.

clone_size: .; j_call: TRBJ2-1; v_call: TRBV7-8; d_call: TRBD1; cdr3_aa: CASSLLQGAYNEQFF; cdr3_nt: TGTGCCAGCAGCTTATTACAGGGGGCCTACAATGAGCAGTTCTTC
clone_size: few; j_call: TRBJ1-1; v_call: TRBV28; d_call: .; cdr3_aa: CASSLWGGTEAFF; cdr3_nt: TGTGCCAGCAGTTTATGGGGGGGCACTGAAGCTTTCTTT
clone_size: .; j_call: TRBJ1-3; v_call: TRBV5-1; d_call: TRBD1; cdr3_aa: CASSLSGDRGTGNTIYF; cdr3_nt: TGCGCCAGCAGCTTGTCAGGGGACAGGGGGACTGGAAACACCATATATTTT
clone_size: .; j_call: TRBJ1-1; v_call: TRBV6-5; d_call: .; cdr3_aa: CASSSYLNTEAFF; cdr3_nt: TGTGCCAGCAGTAGCTATTTGAACACTGAAGCTTTCTTT
clone_size: .; j_call: TRBJ1-5; v_call: TRBV30; d_call: TRBD1; cdr3_aa: CAWSESTGVQPQHF; cdr3_nt: TGTGCCTGGAGTGAATCGACAGGGGTTCAGCCCCAGCATTTT
clone_size: .; j_call: TRBJ1-1; v_call: TRBV10-1; d_call: .; cdr3_aa: CASRIGGRAFF; cdr3_nt: TGCGCCAGCAGAATCGGAGGTCGGGCTTTCTTT
clone_size: .; j_call: TRBJ1-2; v_call: TRBV7-8; d_call: TRBD1; cdr3_aa: CASSEGGHGYTF; cdr3_nt: TGTGCCAGCAGCGAAGGGGGCCATGGCTACACCTTC
clone_size: .; j_call: TRBJ1-5; v_call: TRBV2; d_call: .; cdr3_aa: CASSETPLSEAQHF; cdr3_nt: TGTGCCAGCAGTGAAACCCCCCTCTCAGAGGCCCAGCATTTT
clone_size: .; j_call: TRBJ1-1; v_call: TRBV5-1; d_call: TRBD1; cdr3_aa: CASSLPNLRGQGENTEAFF; cdr3_nt: TGCGCCAGCAGCTTGCCGAATCTGCGGGGACAGGGAGAAAACACTGAAGCTTTCTTT
clone_size: .; j_call: TRBJ1-2; v_call: TRBV28; d_call: .; cdr3_aa: CASSSPGGLGNYGYTF; cdr3_nt: TGTGCCAGCAGTTCCCCTGGGGGCTTAGGAAACTATGGCTACACCTTC
clone_size: .; j_call: TRBJ1-2; v_call: TRBV28; d_call: .; cdr3_aa: CASSEATSRGGGYGYTF; cdr3_nt: TGTGCCAGCAGCGAAGCGACTTCCCGGGGAGGTGGCTATGGCTACACCTTC
clone_size: few; j_call: TRBJ2-2; v_call: TRBV11-2; d_call: .; cdr3_aa: CASSLGPGVYTGELFF; cdr3_nt: TGTGCCAGCAGCTTAGGACCAGGGGTCTACACCGGGGAGCTGTTTTTT
clone_size: .; j_call: TRBJ1-1; v_call: TRBV5-4; d_call: TRBD1; cdr3_aa: CASSPGTGIEAFF; cdr3_nt: TGTGCCAGCAGCCCCGGGACAGGCATTGAAGCTTTCTTT
clone_size: .; j_call: TRBJ2-7; v_call: TRBV2; d_call: .; cdr3_aa: CAIQMDRNTYEQYF; cdr3_nt: TGTGCCATACAAATGGACAGAAACACCTACGAGCAGTACTTC
clone_size: .; j_call: TRBJ2-7; v_call: TRBV7-8; d_call: TRBD2; cdr3_aa: CASSLFTAGGIKSYEQYF; cdr3_nt: TGTGCCAGCAGCTTATTTACGGCGGGAGGGATAAAATCCTACGAGCAGTACTTC
clone_size: .; j_call: TRBJ2-2; v_call: TRBV27; d_call: TRBD2; cdr3_aa: CASSPGLAGRIGELFF; cdr3_nt: TGTGCCAGCAGCCCGGGACTAGCGGGACGGATCGGGGAGCTGTTTTTT
clone_size: .; j_call: TRBJ1-4; v_call: TRBV18; d_call: TRBD1; cdr3_aa: CASSDRVREKLFF; cdr3_nt: TGTGCCAGCTCCGACAGGGTTCGTGAAAAACTGTTTTTT
clone_size: .; j_call: TRBJ2-7; v_call: TRBV6-2/TRBV6-3; d_call: TRBD2; cdr3_aa: CASSYSTRTRTHEQYF; cdr3_nt: TGTGCCAGCAGTTACTCGACGCGGACTAGAACCCACGAGCAGTACTTC
clone_size: .; j_call: TRBJ1-2; v_call: TRBV11-2; d_call: .; cdr3_aa: CASSSGLNYGYTF; cdr3_nt: TGTGCCAGCAGCTCTGGGCTTAACTATGGCTACACCTTC
clone_size: once; j_call: TRBJ2-3; v_call: TRBV5-1; d_call: .; cdr3_aa: CASSQLISGPFPADTQYF; cdr3_nt: TGCGCCAGCAGCCAGTTGATTAGCGGCCCTTTTCCGGCAGATACGCAGTATTTT
clone_size: .; j_call: TRBJ1-1; v_call: TRBV5-1; d_call: TRBD1; cdr3_aa: CASSVDRGENTEAFF; cdr3_nt: TGCGCCAGCAGCGTCGACAGGGGGGAGAACACTGAAGCTTTCTTT
clone_size: .; j_call: TRBJ2-6; v_call: TRBV19; d_call: TRBD1; cdr3_aa: CASSPWDRGRAGANVLTF; cdr3_nt: TGTGCCAGTAGTCCGTGGGACAGGGGGCGCGCTGGGGCCAACGTCCTGACTTTC
clone_size: .; j_call: TRBJ2-7; v_call: TRBV28; d_call: TRBD2; cdr3_aa: CASSLLAGGPYEQYF; cdr3_nt: TGTGCCAGCAGTTTATTAGCGGGAGGGCCGTACGAGCAGTACTTC
clone_size: .; j_call: TRBJ1-3; v_call: TRBV6-2/TRBV6-3; d_call: .; cdr3_aa: CASSGRTENSGNTIYF; cdr3_nt: TGTGCCAGCAGCGGGCGGACAGAGAACTCTGGAAACACCATATATTTT
clone_size: .; j_call: TRBJ1-5; v_call: TRBV24-1; d_call: TRBD1; cdr3_aa: CATSDATGYYQPQHF; cdr3_nt: TGTGCCACCAGTGATGCGACAGGGTATTATCAGCCCCAGCATTTT
clone_size: once; j_call: TRBJ2-1; v_call: TRBV7-6; d_call: TRBD2; cdr3_aa: CASSVSIAGGPYNEQFF; cdr3_nt: TGTGCCAGCAGCGTCTCAATTGCGGGAGGACCCTACAATGAGCAGTTCTTC
clone_size: once; j_call: TRBJ1-5; v_call: TRBV7-9; d_call: TRBD1; cdr3_aa: CASSKVGMTGGDQPQHF; cdr3_nt: TGTGCCAGCAGCAAGGTGGGCATGACAGGGGGGGACCAGCCCCAGCATTTT
clone_size: .; j_call: TRBJ1-2; v_call: TRBV6-5; d_call: .; cdr3_aa: CASRGPGKGYTF; cdr3_nt: TGTGCCAGCAGGGGGCCAGGGAAAGGCTACACCTTC
clone_size: .; j_call: TRBJ2-4; v_call: TRBV9; d_call: .; cdr3_aa: CASNSTGPSYF; cdr3_nt: TGTGCCAGCAACTCAACAGGGCCCTCCTACTTC
clone_size: .; j_call: TRBJ2-7; v_call: TRBV28; d_call: TRBD2; cdr3_aa: CASSSLGGASSYEQYF; cdr3_nt: TGTGCCAGCAGTTCCCTCGGGGGGGCCAGCTCCTACGAGCAGTACTTC
clone_size: .; j_call: TRBJ1-2; v_call: TRBV4-3; d_call: .; cdr3_aa: CASSQECVKCSNYGYTF; cdr3_nt: TGCGCCAGCAGCCAAGAATGTGTAAAGTGCAGTAACTATGGCTACACCTTC
clone_size: .; j_call: TRBJ1-1; v_call: TRBV30; d_call: .; cdr3_aa: CAWSGGPTEAFF; cdr3_nt: TGTGCCTGGAGTGGGGGGCCCACTGAAGCTTTCTTT
clone_size: .; j_call: TRBJ1-2; v_call: TRBV7-2; d_call: TRBD1; cdr3_aa: CASSLEGTGSSYGYTF; cdr3_nt: TGTGCCAGCAGCTTAGAAGGGACAGGGTCTAGCTATGGCTACACCTTC
clone_size: few; j_call: TRBJ1-2; v_call: TRBV4-2; d_call: TRBD1; cdr3_aa: CASSQVQGLDYGYTF; cdr3_nt: TGTGCCAGCAGCCAAGTACAGGGGTTGGACTATGGCTACACCTTC
clone_size: .; j_call: TRBJ1-2; v_call: TRBV4-2; d_call: .; cdr3_aa: CASSQDRGASYYGYTF; cdr3_nt: TGTGCCAGCAGCCAAGATCGAGGAGCCTCCTACTATGGCTACACCTTC
clone_size: .; j_call: TRBJ2-3; v_call: TRBV7-8; d_call: TRBD2; cdr3_aa: CASSLTSGTDTQYF; cdr3_nt: TGTGCCAGCAGCTTGACTAGCGGCACAGATACGCAGTATTTT
clone_size: .; j_call: TRBJ1-1; v_call: TRBV30; d_call: TRBD1; cdr3_aa: CAWREGQGTEAFF; cdr3_nt: TGTGCCTGGAGGGAAGGACAGGGAACTGAAGCTTTCTTT
clone_size: .; j_call: TRBJ1-2; v_call: TRBV10-3; d_call: TRBD1; cdr3_aa: CAISTGQVEGYGYTF; cdr3_nt: TGTGCCATCAGCACCGGACAGGTGGAGGGCTATGGCTACACCTTC
clone_size: .; j_call: TRBJ1-2; v_call: TRBV5-8; d_call: .; cdr3_aa: CASSLQGYGYTF; cdr3_nt: TGTGCCAGCAGCCTACAGGGTTATGGCTACACCTTC
clone_size: .; j_call: TRBJ2-7; v_call: TRBV27; d_call: TRBD2; cdr3_aa: CASSPGTSLYEQYF; cdr3_nt: TGTGCCAGCTCCCCCGGGACTAGTTTGTACGAGCAGTACTTC
clone_size: .; j_call: TRBJ1-1; v_call: TRBV6-2/TRBV6-3; d_call: TRBD1; cdr3_aa: CASSSTGLGTEAFF; cdr3_nt: TGTGCCAGCAGTTCGACAGGGTTGGGCACTGAAGCTTTCTTT
clone_size: .; j_call: TRBJ2-5; v_call: TRBV5-1; d_call: .; cdr3_aa: CASSLGAGADRETQYF; cdr3_nt: TGCGCCAGCAGCTTGGGCGCGGGGGCGGACCGGGAGACCCAGTACTTC
clone_size: .; j_call: TRBJ1-1; v_call: TRBV19; d_call: .; cdr3_aa: CASSIFQGSTEAFF; cdr3_nt: TGTGCCAGTAGTATATTCCAGGGAAGCACTGAAGCTTTCTTT
clone_size: .; j_call: TRBJ2-2; v_call: TRBV19; d_call: .; cdr3_aa: CASSMRPEGGELFF; cdr3_nt: TGTGCCAGTAGTATGCGGCCTGAGGGCGGGGAGCTGTTTTTT
clone_size: .; j_call: TRBJ1-1; v_call: TRBV30; d_call: .; cdr3_aa: CAWSVSNMNTEAFF; cdr3_nt: TGTGCCTGGAGTGTAAGCAATATGAACACTGAAGCTTTCTTT
clone_size: medium-sized; j_call: TRBJ1-1; v_call: TRBV7-9; d_call: .; cdr3_aa: CASSFPGTEAFF; cdr3_nt: TGTGCCAGCAGCTTTCCCGGCACTGAAGCTTTCTTT
clone_size: .; j_call: TRBJ1-1; v_call: TRBV7-2; d_call: .; cdr3_aa: CASSLRAGDAFF; cdr3_nt: TGTGCCAGCAGCTTAAGGGCAGGGGACGCTTTCTTT
clone_size: .; j_call: TRBJ1-1; v_call: TRBV4-1; d_call: TRBD1; cdr3_aa: CASSQEPGQGEAFF; cdr3_nt: TGCGCCAGCAGCCAAGAGCCGGGACAGGGGGAAGCTTTCTTT
clone_size: .; j_call: TRBJ2-7; v_call: TRBV28; d_call: TRBD1; cdr3_aa: CASTLYTWTGSEQYF; cdr3_nt: TGTGCCAGCACCCTATACACCTGGACAGGGAGCGAGCAGTACTTC
clone_size: once; j_call: TRBJ1-5; v_call: TRBV28; d_call: TRBD1; cdr3_aa: CASSFSRGKGNQPQHF; cdr3_nt: TGTGCCAGCAGTTTCTCCAGGGGGAAGGGCAATCAGCCCCAGCATTTT
clone_size: once; j_call: TRBJ2-5; v_call: TRBV7-4; d_call: TRBD2; cdr3_aa: CASSSPSWGSGGPWETQYF; cdr3_nt: TGTGCCAGCAGCTCACCGTCTTGGGGAAGCGGGGGCCCTTGGGAGACCCAGTACTTC
clone_size: .; j_call: TRBJ2-6; v_call: TRBV6-7; d_call: TRBD1; cdr3_aa: CASSTDTGVSGANVLTF; cdr3_nt: TGTGCCAGCAGCACGGATACAGGGGTTTCTGGGGCCAACGTCCTGACTTTC
clone_size: .; j_call: TRBJ1-2; v_call: TRBV6-5; d_call: .; cdr3_aa: CASTQQTKYYGYTF; cdr3_nt: TGTGCCAGCACCCAACAGACCAAATACTATGGCTACACCTTC
clone_size: .; j_call: TRBJ1-5; v_call: TRBV9; d_call: .; cdr3_aa: CASSPPTGQPQHF; cdr3_nt: TGTGCCAGCAGCCCCCCTACGGGTCAGCCCCAGCATTTT
clone_size: .; j_call: TRBJ2-2; v_call: TRBV7-6; d_call: TRBD1; cdr3_aa: CASSFSGGPAGELFF; cdr3_nt: TGTGCCAGCAGCTTCTCAGGGGGCCCGGCCGGGGAGCTGTTTTTT